This TCR beta chain was captured by sequencing in a study of blood T cell repertoires in COVID-19. About the research overall: Sources were T cells, B-cell-depleted T cells, or PBMCs; the material itself was cDNA or gDNA.

The Seattle site enrolled patients during active infection and followed them longitudinally. Some clones are missing from TCRdb's copy, which holds only in-frame ones; the method was immunoSEQ multiplex PCR. There are 200,000 to 250,000 clones in the sample; about four fifths occur only once, and roughly 7.4% lies in the top ten. V gave up 5 bases and J gave up 10 bases, with 6 bases separating them. The CDR3 is 10 residues long. The germline CDR1 and CDR2 sequences are LGHNT and FRNRAP. The clonotype originates from a woman aged 80 or over with COVID-19, enrolled during active disease. The V call is TRBV12-5, the J call TRBJ2-1, with no clear D. Sequenced input: peripheral blood. DNA of the CDR3: TGTGCTAGTGGTATCGGGGAGCAGTTCTTC. The encoded protein is CASGIGEQFF.